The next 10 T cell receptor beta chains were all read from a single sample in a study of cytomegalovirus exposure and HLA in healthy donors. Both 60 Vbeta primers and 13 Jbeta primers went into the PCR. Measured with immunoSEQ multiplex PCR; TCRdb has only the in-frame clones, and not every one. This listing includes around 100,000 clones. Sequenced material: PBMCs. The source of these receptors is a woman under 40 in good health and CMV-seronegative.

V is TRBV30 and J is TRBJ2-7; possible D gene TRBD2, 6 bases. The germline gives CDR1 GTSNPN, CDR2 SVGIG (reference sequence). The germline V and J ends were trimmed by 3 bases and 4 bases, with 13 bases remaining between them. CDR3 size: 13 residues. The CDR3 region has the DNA TGTGCCTGGAGGGGGCGGGGAGTGTACGAGCAGTACTTC. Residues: CAWRGRGVYEQYF.

CDR3 sequence (DNA): TGTGCCTGGAACCGGGACAGGGGACGTCTCGAGCAGTACTTC. It encodes CAWNRDRGRLEQYF. The chain is built from TRBV30 and TRBJ2-7; 10 nucleotides agree with TRBD1. CDR1 is GTSNPN and CDR2 is SVGIG in the germline V gene (reference sequence). This CDR3 region has 14 residues. Unmatched junction bases numbered 9, after V lost 4 bases and J lost 6 bases.

CDR3 residues: CASTADTSGETQYF. The CDR3 DNA reads as TGTGCCAGTACCGCCGACACCTCGGGGGAGACCCAGTACTTC. The chain recombines TRBV19 with TRBJ2-5; tentatively, D is TRBD2 (5 bases). Germline V gene lookup returns CDR1 LNHDA and CDR2 SQIVND (reference sequence). Trimming left V 7 bases short and J 5 bases short, with 17 bases between. This CDR3 has 14 residues.

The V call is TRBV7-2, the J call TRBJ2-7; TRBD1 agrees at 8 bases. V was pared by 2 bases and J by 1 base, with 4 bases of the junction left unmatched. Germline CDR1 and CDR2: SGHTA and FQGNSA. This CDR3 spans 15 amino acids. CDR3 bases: TGTGCCAGCAGCTTAATGGACAGGGATTCCTACGAGCAGTACTTC. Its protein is CASSLMDRDSYEQYF.

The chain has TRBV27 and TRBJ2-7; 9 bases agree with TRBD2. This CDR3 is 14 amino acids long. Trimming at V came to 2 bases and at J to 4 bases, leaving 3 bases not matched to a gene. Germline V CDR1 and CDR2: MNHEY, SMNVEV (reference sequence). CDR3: CASSLALAGYEQYF. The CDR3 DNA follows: TGTGCCAGCAGTTTAGCGCTAGCGGGGTACGAGCAGTACTTC.

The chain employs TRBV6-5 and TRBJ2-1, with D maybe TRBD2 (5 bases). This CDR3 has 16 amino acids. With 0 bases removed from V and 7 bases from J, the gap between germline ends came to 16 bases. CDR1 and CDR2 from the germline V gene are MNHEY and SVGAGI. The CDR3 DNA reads TGTGCCAGCAGTTACTCAGGCAAAACCTGGGAGAATGAGCAGTTCTTC. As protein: CASSYSGKTWENEQFF.

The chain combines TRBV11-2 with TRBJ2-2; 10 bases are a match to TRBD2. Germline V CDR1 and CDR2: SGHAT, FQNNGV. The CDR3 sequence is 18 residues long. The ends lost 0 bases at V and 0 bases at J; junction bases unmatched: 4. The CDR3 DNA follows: TGTGCCAGCAGCTTAGATCCTAGCGGGGGCACGAACACCGGGGAGCTGTTTTTT. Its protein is CASSLDPSGGTNTGELFF.

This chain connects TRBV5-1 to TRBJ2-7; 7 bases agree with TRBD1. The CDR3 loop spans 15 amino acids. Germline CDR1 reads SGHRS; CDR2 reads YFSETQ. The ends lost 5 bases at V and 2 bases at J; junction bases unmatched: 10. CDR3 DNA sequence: TGCGCCAGCAGTCTCACCGGGACAGCACCCTACGAGCAGTACTTC. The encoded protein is CASSLTGTAPYEQYF.

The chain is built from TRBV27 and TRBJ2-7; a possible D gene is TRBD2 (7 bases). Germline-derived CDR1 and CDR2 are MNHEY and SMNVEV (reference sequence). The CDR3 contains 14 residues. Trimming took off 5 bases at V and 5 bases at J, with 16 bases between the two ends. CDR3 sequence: CASSPLQGGDEQYF. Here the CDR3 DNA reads TGTGCCAGCAGTCCGTTACAGGGAGGGGACGAGCAGTACTTC.

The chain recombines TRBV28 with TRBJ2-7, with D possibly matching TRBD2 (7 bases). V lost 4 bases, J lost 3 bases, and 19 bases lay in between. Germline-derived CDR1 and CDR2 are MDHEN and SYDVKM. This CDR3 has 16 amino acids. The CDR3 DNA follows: TGTGCCAGCAGTTCCCCCCCCCGGGGGGCCGGCTACGAGCAGTACTTC. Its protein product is CASSSPPRGAGYEQYF.